This T cell receptor (beta chain) originates from a study of Graves' ophthalmopathy and Graves' hyperthyroidism. In this sample, this clonotype turned up many times. After removal of 11 bases from V and 0 bases from J, the junction contained 10 bases not matched to a gene. From germline, CDR1 is ENHRY and CDR2 SYGVKD. CDR3 length: 15 amino acids. Amplifying from RNA transcripts, the study obtained TCR beta CDR3 regions. HTBI primers served in a first-round RT-PCR, which a second-round multiplex PCR followed. From the multiplex PCR reads, TCRdb called clonotypes with MiXCR, one entry per CDR3 protein. This table holds some 390,000 distinct CDR3 sequences, about 18% found once.

V is TRBV10-3 and J is TRBJ1-5; 7 bases map to TRBD1. This TCR derives from a young woman with Graves' ophthalmopathy. Input material: peripheral blood. This CDR3 is CAAGLGTVSNQPQHF. The CDR3 bases are TGTGCCGCTGGACTCGGGACAGTTAGCAATCAGCCCCAGCATTTT.